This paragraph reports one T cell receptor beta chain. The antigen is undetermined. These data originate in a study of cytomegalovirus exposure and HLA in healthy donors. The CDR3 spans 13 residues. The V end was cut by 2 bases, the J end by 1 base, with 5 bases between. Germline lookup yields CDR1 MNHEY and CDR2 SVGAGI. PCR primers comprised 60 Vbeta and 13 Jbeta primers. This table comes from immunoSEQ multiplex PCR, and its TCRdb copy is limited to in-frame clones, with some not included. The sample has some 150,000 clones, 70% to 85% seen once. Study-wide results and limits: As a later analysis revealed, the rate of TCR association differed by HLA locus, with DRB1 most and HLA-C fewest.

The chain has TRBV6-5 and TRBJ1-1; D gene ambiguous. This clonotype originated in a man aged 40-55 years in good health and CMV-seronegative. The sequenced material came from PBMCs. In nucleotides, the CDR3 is TGTGCCAGCAGTTACGGCAGGAACACTGAAGCTTTCTTT. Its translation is CASSYGRNTEAFF.